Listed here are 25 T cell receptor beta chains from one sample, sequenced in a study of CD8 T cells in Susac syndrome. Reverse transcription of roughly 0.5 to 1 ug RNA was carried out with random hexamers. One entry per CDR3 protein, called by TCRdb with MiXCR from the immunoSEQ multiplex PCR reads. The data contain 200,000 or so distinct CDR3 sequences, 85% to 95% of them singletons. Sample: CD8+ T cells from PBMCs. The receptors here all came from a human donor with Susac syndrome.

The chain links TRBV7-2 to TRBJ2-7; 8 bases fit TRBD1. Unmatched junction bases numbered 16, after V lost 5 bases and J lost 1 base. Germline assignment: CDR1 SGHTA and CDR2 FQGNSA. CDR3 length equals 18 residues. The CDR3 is CASSPSSRTGIVSYEQYF. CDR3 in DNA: TGTGCCAGCAGCCCCTCCAGTAGGACAGGGATAGTTTCCTACGAGCAGTACTTC.

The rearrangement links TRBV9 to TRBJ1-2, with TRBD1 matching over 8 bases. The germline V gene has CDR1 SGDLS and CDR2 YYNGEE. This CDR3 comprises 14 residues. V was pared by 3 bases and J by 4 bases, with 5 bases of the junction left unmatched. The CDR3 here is CASSGDRSPYGYTF. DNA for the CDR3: TGTGCCAGCAGCGGGGACAGGTCTCCCTATGGCTACACCTTC.

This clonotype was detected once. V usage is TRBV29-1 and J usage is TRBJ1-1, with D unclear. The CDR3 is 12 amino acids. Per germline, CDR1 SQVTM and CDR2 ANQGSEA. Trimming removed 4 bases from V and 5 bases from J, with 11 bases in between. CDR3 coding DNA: TGCAGCGTTGCAGGAGAGGAAACTGAAGCTTTCTTT. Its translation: CSVAGEETEAFF.

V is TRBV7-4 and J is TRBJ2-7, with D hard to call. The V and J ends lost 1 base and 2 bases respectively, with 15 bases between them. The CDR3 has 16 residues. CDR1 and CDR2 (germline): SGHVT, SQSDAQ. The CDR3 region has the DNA TGTGCCAGCAGCTTAGGGATCCCACTAAAACCCTACGAGCAGTACTTC. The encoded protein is CASSLGIPLKPYEQYF.

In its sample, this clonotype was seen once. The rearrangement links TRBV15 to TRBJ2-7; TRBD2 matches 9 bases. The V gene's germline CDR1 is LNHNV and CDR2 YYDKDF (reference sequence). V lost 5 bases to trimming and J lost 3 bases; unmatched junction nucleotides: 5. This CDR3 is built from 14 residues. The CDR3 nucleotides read TGTGCCACCAGCCCGCGGGGGGGGAGCTACGAGCAGTACTTC. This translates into CATSPRGGSYEQYF.

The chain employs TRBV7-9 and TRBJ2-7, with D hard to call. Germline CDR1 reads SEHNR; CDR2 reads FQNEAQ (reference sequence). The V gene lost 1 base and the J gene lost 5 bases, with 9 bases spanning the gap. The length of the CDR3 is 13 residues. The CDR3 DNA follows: TGTGCCAGCAGCTTAGATGGCGACGACGAGCAGTACTTC. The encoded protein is CASSLDGDDEQYF.

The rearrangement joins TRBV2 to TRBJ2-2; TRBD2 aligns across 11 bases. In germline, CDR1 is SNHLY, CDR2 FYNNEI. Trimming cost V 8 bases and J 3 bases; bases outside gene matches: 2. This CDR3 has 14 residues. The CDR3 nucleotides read TGTGCCAGCCGACTAGCGGGATACACCGGGGAGCTGTTTTTT. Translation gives CASRLAGYTGELFF.

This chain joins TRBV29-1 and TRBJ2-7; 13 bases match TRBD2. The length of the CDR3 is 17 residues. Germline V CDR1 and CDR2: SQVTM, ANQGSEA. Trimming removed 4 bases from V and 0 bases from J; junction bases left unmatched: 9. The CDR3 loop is CSVAGTSGTASSYEQYF. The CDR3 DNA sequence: TGCAGCGTTGCCGGGACTAGCGGGACTGCTAGCTCCTACGAGCAGTACTTC.

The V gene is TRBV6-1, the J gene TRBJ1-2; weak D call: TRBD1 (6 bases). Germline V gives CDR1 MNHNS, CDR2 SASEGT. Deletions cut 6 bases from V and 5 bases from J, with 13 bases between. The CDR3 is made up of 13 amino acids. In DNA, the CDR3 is TGTGCCAGCAGAGATAAGGGGGTTTATGGCTACACCTTC. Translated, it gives CASRDKGVYGYTF.

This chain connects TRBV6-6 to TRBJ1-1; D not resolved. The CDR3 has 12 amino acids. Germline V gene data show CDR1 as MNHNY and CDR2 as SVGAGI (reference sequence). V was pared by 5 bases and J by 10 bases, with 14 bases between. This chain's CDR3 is CASSPDREGAFF. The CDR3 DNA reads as TGTGCCAGCAGTCCCGACCGGGAGGGAGCTTTCTTT.

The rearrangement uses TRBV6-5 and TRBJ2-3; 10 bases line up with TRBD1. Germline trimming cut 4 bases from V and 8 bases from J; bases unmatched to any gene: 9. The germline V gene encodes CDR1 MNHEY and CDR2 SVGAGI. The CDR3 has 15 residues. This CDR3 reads CASSSEGDRGGTQYF. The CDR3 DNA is TGTGCCAGCAGTTCCGAAGGGGACAGGGGAGGTACGCAGTATTTT.

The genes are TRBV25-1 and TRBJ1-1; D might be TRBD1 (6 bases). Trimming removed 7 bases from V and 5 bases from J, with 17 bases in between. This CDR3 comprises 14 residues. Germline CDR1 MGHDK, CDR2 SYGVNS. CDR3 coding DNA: TGTGCCAGCACCGAAGGGGGGGGAGATACTGAAGCTTTCTTT. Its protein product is CASTEGGGDTEAFF.

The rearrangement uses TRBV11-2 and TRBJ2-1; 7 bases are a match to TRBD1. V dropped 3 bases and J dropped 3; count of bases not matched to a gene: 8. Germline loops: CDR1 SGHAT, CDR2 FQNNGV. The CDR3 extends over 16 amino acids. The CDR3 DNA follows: TGTGCCAGCAGCTTCCGGGACAGCCCCTACTACAATGAGCAGTTCTTC. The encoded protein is CASSFRDSPYYNEQFF.

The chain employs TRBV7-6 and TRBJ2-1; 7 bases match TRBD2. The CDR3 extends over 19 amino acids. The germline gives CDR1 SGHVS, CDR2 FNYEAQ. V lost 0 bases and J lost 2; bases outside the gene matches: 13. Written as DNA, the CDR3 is TGTGCCAGCAGCTTAGCGCTATTATACGGGACTACAACCTACAATGAGCAGTTCTTC. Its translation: CASSLALLYGTTTYNEQFF.

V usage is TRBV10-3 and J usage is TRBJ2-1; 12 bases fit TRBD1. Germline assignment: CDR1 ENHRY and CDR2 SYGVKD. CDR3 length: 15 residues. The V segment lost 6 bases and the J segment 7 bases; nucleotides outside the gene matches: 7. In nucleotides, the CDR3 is TGTGCCATCAGCGGCGGGACAGGGGGCCCGAATGAGCAGTTCTTC. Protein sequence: CAISGGTGGPNEQFF.

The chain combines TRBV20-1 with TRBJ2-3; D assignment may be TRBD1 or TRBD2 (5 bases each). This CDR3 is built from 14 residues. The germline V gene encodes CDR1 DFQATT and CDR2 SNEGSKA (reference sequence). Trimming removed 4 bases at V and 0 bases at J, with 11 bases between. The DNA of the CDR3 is TGCAGTGCTAAGAGGGGAACTAGCACAGATACGCAGTATTTT. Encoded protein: CSAKRGTSTDTQYF.

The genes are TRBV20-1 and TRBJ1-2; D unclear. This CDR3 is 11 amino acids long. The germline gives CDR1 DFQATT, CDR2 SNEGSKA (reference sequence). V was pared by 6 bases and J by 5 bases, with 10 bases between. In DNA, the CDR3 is TGCAGTGCCTTAGGACCGTATGGCTACACCTTC. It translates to CSALGPYGYTF.

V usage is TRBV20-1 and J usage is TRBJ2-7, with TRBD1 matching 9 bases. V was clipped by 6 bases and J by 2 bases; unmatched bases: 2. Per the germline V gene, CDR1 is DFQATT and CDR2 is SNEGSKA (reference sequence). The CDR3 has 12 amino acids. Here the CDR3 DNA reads TGCAGTGCCGGACAGGGGCCCTACGAGCAGTACTTC. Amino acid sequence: CSAGQGPYEQYF.

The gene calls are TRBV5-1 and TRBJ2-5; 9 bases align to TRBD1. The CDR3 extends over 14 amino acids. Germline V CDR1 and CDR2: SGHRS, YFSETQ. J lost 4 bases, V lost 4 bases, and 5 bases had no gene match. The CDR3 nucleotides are TGCGCCAGCAGCAACACAGGGGGCGGAGAGACCCAGTACTTC. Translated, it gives CASSNTGGGETQYF.

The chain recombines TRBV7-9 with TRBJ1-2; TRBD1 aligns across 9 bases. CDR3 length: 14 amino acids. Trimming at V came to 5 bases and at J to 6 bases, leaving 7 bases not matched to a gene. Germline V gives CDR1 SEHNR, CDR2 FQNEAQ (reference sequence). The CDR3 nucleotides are TGTGCCAGCAGCCCTAGGACAGGGGCGCATGGCTACACCTTC. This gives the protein CASSPRTGAHGYTF.

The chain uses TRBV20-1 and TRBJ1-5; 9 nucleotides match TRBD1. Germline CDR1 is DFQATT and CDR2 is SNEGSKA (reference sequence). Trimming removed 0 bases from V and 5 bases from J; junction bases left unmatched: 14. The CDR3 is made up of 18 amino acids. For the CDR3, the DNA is TGCAGTGCTAGAGACTCCGGGACAGGGAACTGGGGCGATCAGCCCCAGCATTTT. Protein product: CSARDSGTGNWGDQPQHF.

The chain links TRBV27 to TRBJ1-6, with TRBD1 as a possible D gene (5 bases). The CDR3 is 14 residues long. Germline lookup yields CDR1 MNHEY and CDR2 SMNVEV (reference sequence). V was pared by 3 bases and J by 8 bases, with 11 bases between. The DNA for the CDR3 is TGTGCCAGCAGTTTTTGGCAGGGTGATTCACCCCTCCACTTT. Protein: CASSFWQGDSPLHF.

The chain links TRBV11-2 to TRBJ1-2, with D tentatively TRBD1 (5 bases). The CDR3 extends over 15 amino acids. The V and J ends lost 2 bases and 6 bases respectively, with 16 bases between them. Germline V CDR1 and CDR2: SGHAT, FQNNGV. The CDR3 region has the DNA TGTGCCAGCAGCTTAACCGGGACGGAGGAGAATGGCTACACCTTC. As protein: CASSLTGTEENGYTF.

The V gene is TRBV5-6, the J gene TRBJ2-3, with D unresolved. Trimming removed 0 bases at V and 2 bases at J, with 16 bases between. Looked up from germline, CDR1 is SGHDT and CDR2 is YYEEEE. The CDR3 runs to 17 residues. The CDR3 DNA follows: TGTGCCAGCAGCTTGGGGACGTCCTGGGCACTCACAGATACGCAGTATTTT. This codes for CASSLGTSWALTDTQYF. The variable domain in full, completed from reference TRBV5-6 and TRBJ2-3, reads DAGVTQSPTHLIKTRGQQVTLRCSPKSGHDTVSWYQQALGQGPQFIFQYYEEEERQRGNFPDRFSGHQFPNYSSELNVNALLLGDSALYLCASSLGTSWALTDTQYFGPGTRLTVL.

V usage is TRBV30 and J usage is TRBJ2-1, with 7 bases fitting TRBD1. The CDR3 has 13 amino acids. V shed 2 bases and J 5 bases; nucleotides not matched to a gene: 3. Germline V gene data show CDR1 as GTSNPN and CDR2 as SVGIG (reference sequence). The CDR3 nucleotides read TGTGCCTGGAGTTTCGGGACAGACAATGAGCAGTTCTTC. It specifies CAWSFGTDNEQFF.